This T cell receptor (beta chain) was identified in a study of T-cell reconstitution after alpha-beta-depleted transplantation in children. Whole-study findings and limits: T cells produced anew were the main source of T-cell counts and diversity one year after transplant. There were some patients whose high TCRbeta diversity at day 60 came from surviving recipient T cells and thymic progenitors. Approximately two months post-transplant, alpha-beta T cells reportedly originated from several hundred expanded graft clones.

This CDR3 has 15 amino acids. With V trimmed by 5 bases and J by 8 bases, 14 bases remained unmatched. The germline V gene encodes CDR1 DFQATT and CDR2 SNEGSKA (reference sequence). This clonotype was recorded at least ten times. Its antigen is currently unknown. Unique molecular identifiers were built into the TCRbeta library. One entry per CDR3 protein, called by TCRdb with MiXCR from the PCR reads. This table has 350,000 to 500,000 distinct CDR3 sequences, roughly two fifths appearing once. The clonotype was recovered from a girl aged 2-10 years with aplastic anemia, due to receive a stem cell transplant. This chain joins TRBV20-1 and TRBJ2-1; 8 nucleotides match TRBD2. The input for sequencing was PBMCs, taken before TCRalphabeta/CD19-depleted stem cell transplant. DNA of the CDR3: TGCAGTGCTTACTACTTAGCGGGACGAACGGATGAGCAGTTCTTC. This codes for CSAYYLAGRTDEQFF.